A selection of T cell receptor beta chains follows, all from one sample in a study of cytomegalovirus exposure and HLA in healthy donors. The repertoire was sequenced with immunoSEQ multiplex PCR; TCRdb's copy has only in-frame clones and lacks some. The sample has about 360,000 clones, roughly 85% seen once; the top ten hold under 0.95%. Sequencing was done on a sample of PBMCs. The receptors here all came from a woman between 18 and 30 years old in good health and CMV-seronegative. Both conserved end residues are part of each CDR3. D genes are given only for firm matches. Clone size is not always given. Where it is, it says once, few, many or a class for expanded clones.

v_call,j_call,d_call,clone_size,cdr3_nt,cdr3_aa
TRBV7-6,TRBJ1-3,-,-,TGTGCCAGCAGCTTCGGAGACCAGAGGGCATCCGGAAACACCATATATTTT,CASSFGDQRASGNTIYF
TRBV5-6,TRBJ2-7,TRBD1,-,TGTGCCAGCAGCTGGAGTGACAGGGGGCTTTTGAACGAGCAGTACTTC,CASSWSDRGLLNEQYF
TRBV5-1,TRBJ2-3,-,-,TGCGCCAGCAGCCCCCCCAGTGTGGGGCCCCCCTTTGTGGTAGATACGCAGTATTTT,CASSPPSVGPPFVVDTQYF
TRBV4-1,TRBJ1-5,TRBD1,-,TGCGCCAGCAGCCAACGTTTGCAGGGGGCCGATCAGCCCCAGCATTTT,CASSQRLQGADQPQHF
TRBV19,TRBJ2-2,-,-,TGTGCCAGTCAGCAACTTTTTGGGGGGTCCGGGGAGCTGTTTTTT,CASQQLFGGSGELFF
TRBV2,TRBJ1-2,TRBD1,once,TGTGCCAGCACGGACAGGGTCTATGGCTACACCTTC,CASTDRVYGYTF
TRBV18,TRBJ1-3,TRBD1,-,TGTGCCAGCTCACCGCGGGGGACAGGGCCCGGAAACACCATATATTTT,CASSPRGTGPGNTIYF
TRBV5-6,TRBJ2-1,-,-,TGTGCCAGCAGCTCGCCCTATTACTACAATGAGCAGTTCTTC,CASSSPYYYNEQFF
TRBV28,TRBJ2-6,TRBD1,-,TGTGCCAGCAGTCCCACCCCGGGACAGGGGAAAGGGGCCAACGTCCTGACTTTC,CASSPTPGQGKGANVLTF
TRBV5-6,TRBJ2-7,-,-,TGTGCCAGCAGCTTCCGAGGGACAAGGGGATACGAGCAGTACTTC,CASSFRGTRGYEQYF
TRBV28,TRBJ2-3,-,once,TGTGCCAGCAGTTTGGGGGGACCAAGTGGAGATACGCAGTATTTT,CASSLGGPSGDTQYF
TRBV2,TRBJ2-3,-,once,TGTGCCAGCAGTGAACGAGGACTATCCACAGATACGCAGTATTTT,CASSERGLSTDTQYF
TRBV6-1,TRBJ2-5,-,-,TGTGCCAGCAGTGCTGGGGGGTCGGGGGAGACCCAGTACTTC,CASSAGGSGETQYF
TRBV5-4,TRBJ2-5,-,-,TGTGCCAGCAGCTTCGAGAGGACATCCCAAGAGACCCAGTACTTC,CASSFERTSQETQYF
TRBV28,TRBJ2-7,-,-,TGTGCCAGCAGTTGGCCCTCAAAGGGGGGGACCTACGAGCAGTACTTC,CASSWPSKGGTYEQYF
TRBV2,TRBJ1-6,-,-,TGTGCCAGCAGTGAAGCGGGAGTCGTGGTAAATTCACCCCTCCACTTT,CASSEAGVVVNSPLHF
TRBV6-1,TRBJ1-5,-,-,TGTGCCAGCTCCATTCAGCCCCAGCATTTT,CASSIQPQHF
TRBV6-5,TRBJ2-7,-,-,TGTGCCAGCAGTTACTCTGGGGCCTACCCTATCTACGAGCAGTACTTC,CASSYSGAYPIYEQYF
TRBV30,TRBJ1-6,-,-,TGTGCCTGCCATCAGGAGGGAGGTTCACCCCTCCACTTT,CACHQEGGSPLHF
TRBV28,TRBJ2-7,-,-,TGTGCCAGCAGTTTACACAGGCTCTCCTACGAGCAGTACTTC,CASSLHRLSYEQYF
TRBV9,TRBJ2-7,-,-,TGTGCCAGCAGCGTAGCGTCTCAGGCGACCTACGAGCAGTACTTC,CASSVASQATYEQYF
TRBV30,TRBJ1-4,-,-,TGTGCCTGGAGTCTGAACAGGGTGGGAGAAAAACTGTTTTTT,CAWSLNRVGEKLFF
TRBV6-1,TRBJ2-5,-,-,TGTGCCAGCAGTGAGATTCACGGTAGTGAGGTGACCCAGTACTTC,CASSEIHGSEVTQYF
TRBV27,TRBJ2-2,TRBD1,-,TGTGCCAGCAGGGGGACAGGGTATGGGGAGCTGTTTTTT,CASRGTGYGELFF
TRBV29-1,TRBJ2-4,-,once,TGCAGCACGGCGGAGGGGGGGAACATTCAGTACTTC,CSTAEGGNIQYF
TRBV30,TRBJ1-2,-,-,TGTGCCTGGGGCAGGGCCACAGCGATCGGCTACACCTTC,CAWGRATAIGYTF
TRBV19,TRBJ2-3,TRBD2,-,TGTGCCAGTAGTAGACTAGCGGGGCTTACAGATACGCAGTATTTT,CASSRLAGLTDTQYF
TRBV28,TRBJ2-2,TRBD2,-,TGTGCCAGCCTCTCCGGGACTATTACCGGGGAGCTGTTTTTT,CASLSGTITGELFF
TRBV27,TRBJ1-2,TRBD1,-,TGTGCCAGCAGTTTTCAGACAGGGGCTGGCTACACCTTC,CASSFQTGAGYTF
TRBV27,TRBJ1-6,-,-,TGTGCCAGCAAGGACAGTAATCGGGGGGCCTATAATTCACCCCTCCACTTT,CASKDSNRGAYNSPLHF
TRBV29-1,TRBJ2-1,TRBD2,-,TGCAGCGCCAGGACTAGCGGCTACAATGAGCAGTTCTTC,CSARTSGYNEQFF
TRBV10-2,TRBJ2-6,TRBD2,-,TGCGCCAGCAGTGAGTCGGGAGGGGTAGGGGTCAACGTCCTGACTTTC,CASSESGGVGVNVLTF
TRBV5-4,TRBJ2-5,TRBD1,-,TGTGCCAGCAGCACTCCGGGACAGGGGTGGGAGACCCAGTACTTC,CASSTPGQGWETQYF
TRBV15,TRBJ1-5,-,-,TGTGCCACCAGCAGACAGGCCCTAAATAGCAATCAGCCCCAGCATTTT,CATSRQALNSNQPQHF
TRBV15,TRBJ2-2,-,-,TGTGCCACCAGCCCATCCCGGGGTTACGGGGAGCTGTTTTTT,CATSPSRGYGELFF
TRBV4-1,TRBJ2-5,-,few,TGCGCCAGCAGCCTTAGGAGGACAGAGACCCAGTACTTC,CASSLRRTETQYF
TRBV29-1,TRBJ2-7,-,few,TGCAGCGTTGGGGAGTACCTCGAGCAGTACTTC,CSVGEYLEQYF
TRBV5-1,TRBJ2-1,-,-,TGCGCCAGCAGCTCCGATAGCGGCAATGAGCAGTTCTTC,CASSSDSGNEQFF
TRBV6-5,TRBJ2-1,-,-,TGTGCCAGCAGTTACGGGGGAGGACTCTCCTACAATGAGCAGTTCTTC,CASSYGGGLSYNEQFF
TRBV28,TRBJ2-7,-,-,TGTGCCAGCAGATTTAGCGGATCGTACCGCGAGCAGTACTTC,CASRFSGSYREQYF
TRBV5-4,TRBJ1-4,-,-,TGTGCCAGCAGCCCTGGAGCCTCGGAAAAACTGTTTTTT,CASSPGASEKLFF
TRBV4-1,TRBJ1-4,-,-,TGCGCCAGCAGCCAGGTGGCGGTAAGAAATGAAAAACTGTTTTTT,CASSQVAVRNEKLFF
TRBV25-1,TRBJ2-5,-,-,TGTGCCAGCAGTGAAGAGGGGGGGCGCATCCAAGAGACCCAGTACTTC,CASSEEGGRIQETQYF
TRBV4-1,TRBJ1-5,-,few,TGCGCCAGCAGCCCTTCAGGGAATCAGCCCCAGCATTTT,CASSPSGNQPQHF
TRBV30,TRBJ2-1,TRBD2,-,TGTGCCTGGAGGGGTGGGACTAGCGGGGGCAACTCCTACAATGAGCAGTTCTTC,CAWRGGTSGGNSYNEQFF
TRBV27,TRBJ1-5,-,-,TGTGCCAGCAGTTTTATGTACCGAGGGTTAGGACAGCCCCAGCATTTT,CASSFMYRGLGQPQHF
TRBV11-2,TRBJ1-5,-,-,TGTGCCAGCAGCTTAGGCCCGGGAGCAGACTATAGCAATCAGCCCCAGCATTTT,CASSLGPGADYSNQPQHF
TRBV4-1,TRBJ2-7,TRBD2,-,TGCGCCAGCAGCCAATCTCTAGCGGGAGGGTTCTACGAGCAGTACTTC,CASSQSLAGGFYEQYF
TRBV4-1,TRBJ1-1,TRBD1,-,TGCGCCAGCAGCCAAGGACAGGGGGTGTACACTGAAGCTTTCTTT,CASSQGQGVYTEAFF
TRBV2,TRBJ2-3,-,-,TGTGCCAGCAGGAGTAGCTCGGGGACAGATACGCAGTATTTT,CASRSSSGTDTQYF
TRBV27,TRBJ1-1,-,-,TGTGCCAGCAGTTTCGGGGTTCAGGGGTCGGACACTGAAGCTTTCTTT,CASSFGVQGSDTEAFF
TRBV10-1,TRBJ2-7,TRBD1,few,TGCGCCAGCAGTGCCGGGACAGGCCCCTACGAGCAGTACTTC,CASSAGTGPYEQYF